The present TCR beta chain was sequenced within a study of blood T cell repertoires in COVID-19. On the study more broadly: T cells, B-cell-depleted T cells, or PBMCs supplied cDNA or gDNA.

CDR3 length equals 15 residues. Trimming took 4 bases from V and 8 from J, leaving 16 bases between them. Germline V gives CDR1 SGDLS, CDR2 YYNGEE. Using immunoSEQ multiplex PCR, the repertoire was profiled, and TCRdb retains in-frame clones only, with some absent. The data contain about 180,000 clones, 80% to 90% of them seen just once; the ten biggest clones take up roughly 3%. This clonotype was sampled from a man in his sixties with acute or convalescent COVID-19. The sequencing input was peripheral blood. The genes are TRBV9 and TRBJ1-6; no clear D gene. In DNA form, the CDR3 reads TGTGCCAGCAGCACCGGACTTTCCTGGGATTCACCCCTCCACTTT. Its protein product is CASSTGLSWDSPLHF.